One sample yielded the 3 T cell receptor beta chains listed below, sequenced in a study of naive and memory T cell subsets (dated by TCRdb to between 2016 and 2019). The method was UMI-ligation and nested PCR. The sample was run on an Illumina MiSeq. The beta constant-region primer consisted of an equimolar mixture of two oligonucleotides that together covered TRBC1 and TRBC2. TCRdb handled the public reads itself, with Q25 trimming in fastp and clone calling in MiXCR, and kept productive beta chains. Every entry covers one CDR3 protein and lists the most common genes and DNA from its rows. The sample contains some 150,000 distinct CDR3 sequences, 15% to 20% of them found a single time. The top ten hold roughly 0.14% of the sample. The sequencing input was naive CD4+ T cells from blood. In the paper's terms, the cell subset or site label means: naive T cells, CD45RA high CD27+. The source is a human donor in good health.

This clonotype was recorded a few times. The genes are TRBV4-2 and TRBJ2-7, with a weak D call TRBD2 (6 bases). Germline CDR1 is LGHNA and CDR2 is YNFKEQ. The CDR3 loop spans 16 amino acids. V gave up 0 bases and J gave up 0 bases, with 12 bases separating them. As DNA, the CDR3 is TGTGCCAGCAGCCAAGATGGGACTCAGAGCTCCTACGAGCAGTACTTC. Amino acid sequence: CASSQDGTQSSYEQYF.

This clonotype was seen a handful of times. The gene calls are TRBV7-9 and TRBJ2-3, with D uncertain. Trimming left V 5 bases short and J 2 bases short, with 8 bases between. Germline loops: CDR1 SEHNR, CDR2 FQNEAQ (reference sequence). The CDR3 is made up of 13 amino acids. The CDR3 coding sequence is TGTGCCAGCAGCGTAGGCACCACAGATACGCAGTATTTT. Translation: CASSVGTTDTQYF.

Only a few counts were recorded for this clonotype. The V gene is TRBV27, the J gene TRBJ2-1; a possible D gene is TRBD1 (5 bases). The CDR3 totals 15 residues. Germline CDR1 reads MNHEY; CDR2 reads SMNVEV (reference sequence). V lost 5 bases and J lost 7, with 18 bases in between. In nucleotides, the CDR3 is TGTGCCAGCAGTCACGGCAGGGATAATCGGAATGAGCAGTTCTTC. This gives the protein CASSHGRDNRNEQFF.